The clone carrying this TCR beta chain was detected a few times. Its antigen is undetermined. In germline, CDR1 is SGDLS, CDR2 YYNGEE. The CDR3 length is 14 residues. V lost 3 bases and J 7 bases, leaving 17 bases between the germline ends. Aged about 6 to 100, donors were systemically healthy Caucasians from Russia. Each donor had approximately 10 milliliters of peripheral blood drawn. Together with a sample-barcoded 5' primer, a J-beta primer mix was included in a second PCR lasting about 6 to 12 cycles. TCRdb itself ran the 5' RACE reads through MiXCR, one entry per CDR3 protein. The sample lists about 1,400,000 distinct CDR3 sequences; around 42% were seen once. The data are from a study of blood T cells in healthy people across ages. General study findings and limits: For the donors, CMV status was unknown and possibly confounded expanded clonotype changes. Higher naive T cell percentage went strongly together with higher TCR beta diversity.

The origin of this receptor is a woman under 30 in good health. Sequencing was done on a sample of blood. The chain couples TRBV9 to TRBJ2-7; D is unresolved. CDR3 sequence (DNA): TGTGCCAGCAGCGCTATTGGGCAAAACCCTGAGCAGTACTTC. Its translation: CASSAIGQNPEQYF.